A selection of T cell receptor beta chains follows, all from one sample in a study of blood T cells in healthy people across ages. One entry per CDR3 protein, called by TCRdb with MiXCR from the 5' RACE reads. The data hold about 760,000 distinct CDR3 sequences, with more than 20% observed a single time. These records were also assigned to another study, of T cells of mothers and their children.

The sequencing sample was made of blood. Source of these receptors: a boy aged 5-17 years in good health. CDR3s include the opening cysteine and the closing phenylalanine or tryptophan. A D gene is named only where the DNA matches it firmly. Size values are once, few and many counts, or a class for expanded clones, and some rows have none.

J gene | clone size | D gene | V gene | CDR3 DNA | CDR3 protein
TRBJ2-7 | - | TRBD2 | TRBV10-3 | TGTGCCATCAGCCCGACTAGCGGAGTCCAGGACGAGCAGTACTTC | CAISPTSGVQDEQYF
TRBJ2-3 | few | - | TRBV12-3/TRBV12-4 | TGTGCCGCCCTCTCTTCTGCGGGCACGCAGTATTTT | CAALSSAGTQYF
TRBJ2-7 | - | - | TRBV7-8 | TGTGCCAGCAGCTTAGTCGACGGCTACGAGCAGTACTTC | CASSLVDGYEQYF
TRBJ2-1 | - | - | TRBV29-1 | TGCAGCGTTGAGACCCTCAGCTCCTACAATGAGCAGTTCTTC | CSVETLSSYNEQFF
TRBJ2-7 | - | - | TRBV27 | TGTGCCAGCAAGTTTGACACAGGCAACTCCTACGAGCAGTACTTC | CASKFDTGNSYEQYF
TRBJ2-1 | few | TRBD2 | TRBV3-1 | TGTGCCAGCACTCCGGGGGGATTACGTTATGAGCAGTTCTTC | CASTPGGLRYEQFF
TRBJ1-2 | - | - | TRBV6-5 | TGTGCCAGCAGTCCAGGGAGGTCTGGCTACACCTTC | CASSPGRSGYTF
TRBJ2-7 | - | TRBD2 | TRBV10-3 | TGTGCCATCAGTGAGAGCTTTAGCGGGAGGGCAGACGAGCAGTACTTC | CAISESFSGRADEQYF
TRBJ2-7 | few | TRBD1 | TRBV5-1 | TGCGCCAGCAGCCCGACAGGGCCCTCCTACGAGCAGTACTTC | CASSPTGPSYEQYF
TRBJ1-2 | - | - | TRBV12-3/TRBV12-4 | TGTGCCAGCAGTCCGGGGACAATTCGGGGCTACACCTTC | CASSPGTIRGYTF
TRBJ2-2 | - | TRBD2 | TRBV20-1 | TGCAGTGCTAGAACCGGGACTAGCGGGGGTACCGGGGAGCTGTTTTTT | CSARTGTSGGTGELFF
TRBJ2-7 | - | TRBD1 | TRBV3-1 | TGTGCCAGCAGCCAAAGGGACAGCGCCTACGAGCAGTACTTC | CASSQRDSAYEQYF
TRBJ2-2 | few | - | TRBV29-1 | TGCAGCGTTGAAAAGTTCCGGGGGAGGACCGGGGAGCTGTTTTTT | CSVEKFRGRTGELFF
TRBJ2-5 | few | - | TRBV7-6 | TGTGCCAGCAGCTTAGTCACGGCAGGGCTCCAAGAGACCCAGTACTTC | CASSLVTAGLQETQYF
TRBJ1-2 | - | - | TRBV2 | TGTGCCAGCACAAGTCGGGACACCTATGGCTACACCTTC | CASTSRDTYGYTF
TRBJ2-6 | - | - | TRBV28 | TGTGCCAGCACGGCCTGGCAGGGGATGTCTTCCTCTGGGGCCAACGTCCTGACTTTC | CASTAWQGMSSSGANVLTF
TRBJ2-1 | - | TRBD2 | TRBV11-2 | TGTGCCAGCAGCCTTGGGACTAGCGGGGCGGGTGAGCAGTTCTTC | CASSLGTSGAGEQFF
TRBJ2-6 | few | - | TRBV7-2 | TGTGCCAGCAGCTTAGTGCTTGGAGGGGCCAACGTCCTGACTTTC | CASSLVLGGANVLTF
TRBJ2-3 | - | - | TRBV7-2 | TGTGCCAGCAGCCCACAGGGAGGGGCCCTCACAGATACGCAGTATTTT | CASSPQGGALTDTQYF
TRBJ1-1 | - | - | TRBV11-2 | TGTGCCAGCAGCGAGTACATAGAGAACACTGAAGCTTTCTTT | CASSEYIENTEAFF
TRBJ2-5 | - | TRBD2 | TRBV7-8 | TGTGCCAGCAGCCTGACTAGCGGGGGGGTGACCCAGTACTTC | CASSLTSGGVTQYF
TRBJ2-5 | once | - | TRBV6-1 | TGTGCCAGCAGTGCCGGTAGCTCGGCGACCCAGTACTTC | CASSAGSSATQYF
TRBJ2-5 | - | - | TRBV7-2 | TGTGCCAGCAGCTCGGGGGTTTCGGCCAGGGCACTTTGGGAAGAGACCCAGTACTTC | CASSSGVSARALWEETQYF
TRBJ2-1 | - | - | TRBV7-9 | TGTGCCAGCAGCTTAGCGGGAGTGATCTACAATGAGCAGTTCTTC | CASSLAGVIYNEQFF
TRBJ2-1 | few | - | TRBV11-2 | TGTGCCAGCAGCTTAGTACAGGATAGTGCTGAGCAGTTCTTC | CASSLVQDSAEQFF
TRBJ1-3 | few | TRBD1 | TRBV5-6 | TGTGCCAGCAGCTTACAGGGGGCGTCTGGAAACACCATATATTTT | CASSLQGASGNTIYF
TRBJ1-1 | many | - | TRBV5-1 | TGCGCCAGCAGCCAGGGCGCCGGCACTGAAGCTTTCTTT | CASSQGAGTEAFF
TRBJ1-1 | once | TRBD1 | TRBV3-1 | TGTGCCAGCAGCCATGAATTAGGACAGGGTAGCACTGAAGCTTTCTTT | CASSHELGQGSTEAFF
TRBJ2-7 | few | - | TRBV5-1 | TGCGCCAGCAGCTCGGACAGAGAGGTCTACGAGCAGTACTTC | CASSSDREVYEQYF
TRBJ2-1 | - | TRBD1 | TRBV7-2 | TGTGCCAGCAGTACGGTGGGGGGACAGGGGGCCGATGAGCAGTTCTTC | CASSTVGGQGADEQFF
TRBJ2-7 | - | - | TRBV24-1 | TGTGCCACCAGTGGGACACCGCCCTCCTACGAGCAGTACTTC | CATSGTPPSYEQYF
TRBJ2-7 | once | - | TRBV3-1 | TGTGCCAGCAGCCCCCTTGGGGACGAGCAGTACTTC | CASSPLGDEQYF
TRBJ1-5 | - | - | TRBV6-1 | TGTGCCAGCGAGTACACCAGGAATCAGCCCCAGCATTTT | CASEYTRNQPQHF
TRBJ1-4 | few | - | TRBV6-6 | TGTGCCAGCGGGGGCCGGGTAGTTGGTGAAAAACTGTTTTTT | CASGGRVVGEKLFF
TRBJ1-1 | few | TRBD1 | TRBV12-3/TRBV12-4 | TGTGCCAGCAGTTGGGGACAGCTCGGGGCTTTCTTT | CASSWGQLGAFF
TRBJ2-3 | few | - | TRBV2 | TGTGCCAGCACAGTAGTGAGCACAGATACGCAGTATTTT | CASTVVSTDTQYF
TRBJ2-7 | few | TRBD2 | TRBV4-2 | TGTGCCAGCAGCCAAGACGGGCGGACTAGCGGGTTGGGTTACGAGCAGTACTTC | CASSQDGRTSGLGYEQYF
TRBJ2-6 | few | TRBD1 | TRBV3-1 | TGTGCCAGCAGCCTCGGGACAGGAGTCTCTGGGGCCAACGTCCTGACTTTC | CASSLGTGVSGANVLTF
TRBJ2-2 | - | - | TRBV5-1 | TGCGCCAGCACGGGCAGGGAGTTGTGGAACACCGGGGAGCTGTTTTTT | CASTGRELWNTGELFF
TRBJ2-7 | - | - | TRBV20-1 | TGCAGTGCTAGTCTCGAGCTCTACGAGCAGTACTTC | CSASLELYEQYF
TRBJ2-7 | few | TRBD1 | TRBV28 | TGTGCCAGCAGTCTCCTTTCGGGACAGGGCTACGAGCAGTACTTC | CASSLLSGQGYEQYF
TRBJ2-2 | - | - | TRBV5-6 | TGTGCCAGCAGCTTGGGAGTCCTCCCAGGGCCTAACACCGGGGAGCTGTTTTTT | CASSLGVLPGPNTGELFF
TRBJ2-7 | - | TRBD2 | TRBV28 | TGTGCCAGCAGTTCTAGCGGGATCTACGAGCAGTACTTC | CASSSSGIYEQYF
TRBJ1-6 | few | - | TRBV6-5 | TGTGCCAGCATGGCGGGGGTTCAATCACCCCTCCACTTT | CASMAGVQSPLHF
TRBJ2-2 | many | - | TRBV24-1 | TGTGCCACCAGTGATTTGCTCCACACCGGGGAGCTGTTTTTT | CATSDLLHTGELFF
TRBJ2-5 | - | TRBD2 | TRBV7-2 | TGTGCCAGCAGCTTCTGGACTAGCGGGGGGTTTTACCAAGAGACCCAGTACTTC | CASSFWTSGGFYQETQYF
TRBJ2-3 | - | - | TRBV20-1 | TGCAGTGCTAGAGATCGCAACAGAATAAATCAGCCCCAGTATTTT | CSARDRNRINQPQYF
TRBJ2-3 | - | - | TRBV28 | TGTGCCAGCAGTTATGGGACCGAACTCACAGATACGCAGTATTTT | CASSYGTELTDTQYF
TRBJ2-2 | - | - | TRBV7-6 | TGTGCCAGCAGCTTGGCCTTAAGGGGGAGAAACACCGGGGAGCTGTTTTTT | CASSLALRGRNTGELFF
TRBJ2-2 | - | - | TRBV15 | TGTGCCACCACTCGGGGGCTGGGGGAGCTGTTTTTT | CATTRGLGELFF
TRBJ1-1 | few | - | TRBV18 | TGTGCCAGCTCACCAGGACAGTGGGCTTTCTTT | CASSPGQWAFF
TRBJ1-5 | many | TRBD1 | TRBV5-1 | TGCGCCAGCAGCCAAGGACAGGGGGCCAATCAGCCCCAGCATTTT | CASSQGQGANQPQHF
TRBJ1-1 | - | - | TRBV2 | TGTGCCAGCGAACGACAGGAGAACACTGAAGCTTTCTTT | CASERQENTEAFF
TRBJ2-2 | once | TRBD2 | TRBV10-3 | TGTGCCATCCGACCAACGGGGGGGGACACCGGGGAGCTGTTTTTT | CAIRPTGGDTGELFF
TRBJ1-4 | - | - | TRBV4-3 | TGCGCCAGCAGCCAAGATTGGTCGAGAGGTGAAAAACTGTTTTTT | CASSQDWSRGEKLFF